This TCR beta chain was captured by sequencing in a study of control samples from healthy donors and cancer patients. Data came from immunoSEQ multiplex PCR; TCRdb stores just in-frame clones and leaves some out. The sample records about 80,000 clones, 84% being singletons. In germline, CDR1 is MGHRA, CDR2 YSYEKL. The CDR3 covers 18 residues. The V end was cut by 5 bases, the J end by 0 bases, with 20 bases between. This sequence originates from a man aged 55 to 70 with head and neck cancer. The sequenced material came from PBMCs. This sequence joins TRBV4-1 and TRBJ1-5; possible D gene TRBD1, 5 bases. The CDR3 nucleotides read TGCGCCAGCAGCTTTGCGCCGGGACGACTAGTTAGCAATCAGCCCCAGCATTTT. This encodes CASSFAPGRLVSNQPQHF.